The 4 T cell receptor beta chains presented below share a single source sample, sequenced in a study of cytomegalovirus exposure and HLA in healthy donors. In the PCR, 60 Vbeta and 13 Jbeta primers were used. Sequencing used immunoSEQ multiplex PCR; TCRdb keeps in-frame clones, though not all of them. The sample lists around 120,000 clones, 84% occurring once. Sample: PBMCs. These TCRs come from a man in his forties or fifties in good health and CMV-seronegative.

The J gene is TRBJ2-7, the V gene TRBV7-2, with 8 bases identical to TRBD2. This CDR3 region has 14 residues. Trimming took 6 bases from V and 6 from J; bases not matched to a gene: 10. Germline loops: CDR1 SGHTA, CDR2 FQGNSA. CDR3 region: CASSPGLETSEQYF. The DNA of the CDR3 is TGTGCCAGCAGTCCGGGACTAGAGACCTCCGAGCAGTACTTC.

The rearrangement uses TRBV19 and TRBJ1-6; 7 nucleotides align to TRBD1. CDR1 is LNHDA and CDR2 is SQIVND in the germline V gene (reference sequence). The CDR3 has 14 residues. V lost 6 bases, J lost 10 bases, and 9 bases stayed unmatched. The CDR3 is CASSLQGLLSPLHF. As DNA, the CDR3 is TGTGCCAGTAGCCTACAGGGGTTGTTGTCACCCCTCCACTTT.

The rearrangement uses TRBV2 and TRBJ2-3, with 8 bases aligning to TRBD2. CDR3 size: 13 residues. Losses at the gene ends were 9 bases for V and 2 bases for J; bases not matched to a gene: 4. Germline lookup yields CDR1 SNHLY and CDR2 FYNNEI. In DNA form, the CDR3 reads TGTGCCAGTCAGCGGGGGCTCACAGATACGCAGTATTTT. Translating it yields CASQRGLTDTQYF.

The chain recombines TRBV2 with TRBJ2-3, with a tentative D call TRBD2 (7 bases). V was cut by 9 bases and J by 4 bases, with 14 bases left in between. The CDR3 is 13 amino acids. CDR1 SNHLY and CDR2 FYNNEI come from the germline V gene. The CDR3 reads CARGAGVADTQYF. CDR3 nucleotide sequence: TGTGCCAGGGGGGCGGGGGTGGCAGATACGCAGTATTTT.